The following is a T cell receptor (beta chain) sequence with its context. Its matching antigen is unknown. This entry comes from a study of vaccination and CD4 T cells after COVID-19. Points from the study as a whole: Sampling was limited to relatively few convalescent patients, with no early post-infection timepoints studied.

TCRdb ran MiXCR on the PCR reads and lists one entry per CDR3 protein. The sample holds some 29,000 distinct CDR3 sequences, roughly 45% seen once. Specified time point: late sampling 161 to 241 days after vaccination in three convalescent patients. Source: CD4+ T cells from blood, taken about 7 months after SARS-CoV-2 vaccination. The clonotype originates from a human donor who had recovered from COVID-19.

The CDR3 loop reads CASTSLTSGANTGELFF. The CDR3 DNA is TGTGCCAGCACCTCCCTAACTAGCGGCGCGAACACCGGGGAGCTGTTTTTT. V usage is TRBV21-1 and J usage is TRBJ2-2; TRBD2 is the table's D call, not checked against the DNA. TRBV21-1 is shown as a pseudogene. The CDR3 contains 17 residues.